In its sample, the clone carrying this TCR beta chain was seen a few times. The sample comes from a study of blood T cells in healthy people across ages. A second roughly 6 to 11 cycle PCR used barcoded and J-beta primers. TCRdb fed the 5' RACE reads into MiXCR, producing one record per CDR3 protein. The repertoire includes approximately 800,000 distinct CDR3 sequences, 25% of them detected once, and approximately 3.7% sits in the top ten. Each donor was a healthy Caucasian individual from Russia, aged roughly 6 to 100. V lost 4 bases, J lost 1 base, and 22 bases lay in between. The CDR3 length is 18 residues. Looked up from germline, CDR1 is SGHDT and CDR2 is YYEEEE. These data also formed part of another study, on T cells of mothers and their children.

The sample taken for sequencing was blood. This receptor was taken from a boy under 18 in good health. J is TRBJ2-3 and V is TRBV5-6; D may be TRBD1 (6 bases). CDR3 sequence (DNA): TGTGCCAGCAGCCCCCTGGACAGACGGGGCGGAGGCACAGATACGCAGTATTTT. Translating it yields CASSPLDRRGGGTDTQYF.